This entry concerns a single T cell receptor beta chain. Its antigen is still unknown. TCRdb re-analysed the reads in MiXCR, keeping a single row per CDR3 protein. The sample lists some 320,000 distinct CDR3 sequences, almost 30% seen once, with 20% in the top ten. This specimen belongs to a study of T cell repertoires in cytomegalovirus infection. About the research overall: Well-studied HLA-B-restricted CMV epitopes were used in the study alongside recently identified HLA-C-restricted ones. It can be stated that public TCR beta signatures indicated CMV infection as well as a matching HLA type.

From germline, CDR1 is KGHSH and CDR2 LQKENI. Between the trimmed V and J ends, which lost 3 bases and 5 bases, there was a span of 7 bases. The CDR3 sequence is 12 residues long. The study, taken as a whole, reports: What dominated the ex vivo response were HLA-C-restricted CMV-specific TCR beta clonotypes.

The material sequenced was cultured PBMCs, taken from culture after CMV antigen stimulation. The gene calls are TRBV18 and TRBJ1-1, with a weak D call TRBD1 (5 bases). This TCR was recovered from a human donor in good health (CMV status not recorded). Some clones in this sample may be carry-over from other donors' samples. The CDR3 DNA sequence: TGTGCCAGCTCACCCAGGGAAACTGAAGCTTTCTTT. As protein: CASSPRETEAFF.